This T cell receptor beta chain emerged from a study of blood T cell repertoires in COVID-19. Across the study: Spain, Italy and the United States supplied samples that represented acute and convalescent COVID-19. Sources were T cells, B-cell-depleted T cells, or PBMCs; the material itself was cDNA or gDNA.

The CDR3 consists of 17 residues. V dropped 2 bases and J dropped 4 bases, with 17 bases sitting between them. The germline V gene encodes CDR1 SGHVS and CDR2 FQNEAQ. How the authors handled the data: Estimation of nucleated cell counts was performed using reference gene primer amplification. Sequencing was performed with immunoSEQ multiplex PCR; in TCRdb, only in-frame clones are kept and a portion is missing. That table furnishes V, J and clone size, whereas the DNA furnished D and trimming. The sample has roughly 42,000 clones; around 91% are singletons. J is TRBJ2-2 and V is TRBV7-8, with D possibly matching TRBD2 (6 bases). The sequence was obtained from a man between 25 and 39 years old with active or convalescent COVID-19. Sequencing was done on a sample of peripheral blood. CDR3 DNA: TGTGCCAGCAGCTTATTACACCCGGGGGAAGGCACCGGGGAGCTGTTTTTT. It yields the protein CASSLLHPGEGTGELFF.